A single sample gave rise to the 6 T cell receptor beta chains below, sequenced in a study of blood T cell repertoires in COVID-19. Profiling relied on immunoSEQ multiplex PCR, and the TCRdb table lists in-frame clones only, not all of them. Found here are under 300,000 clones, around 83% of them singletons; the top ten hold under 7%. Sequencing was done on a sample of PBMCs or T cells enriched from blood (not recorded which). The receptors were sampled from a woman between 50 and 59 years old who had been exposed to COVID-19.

CDR3 region: CASRDDRANYGYTF. The CDR3 DNA is TGTGCCAGTCGTGACGACAGGGCTAACTATGGCTACACCTTC. V and J are TRBV2 and TRBJ1-2, with 7 positions matching TRBD1. This CDR3 is 14 amino acids long. The germline V gene encodes CDR1 SNHLY and CDR2 FYNNEI. With 9 bases clipped from V and 0 bases from J, the junction kept 7 bases outside the gene matches.

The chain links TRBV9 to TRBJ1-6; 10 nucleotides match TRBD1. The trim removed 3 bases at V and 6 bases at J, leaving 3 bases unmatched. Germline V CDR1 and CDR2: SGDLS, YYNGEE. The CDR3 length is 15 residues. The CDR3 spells CASSDRDRGNSPLHF. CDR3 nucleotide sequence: TGTGCCAGCAGCGACCGGGACAGGGGTAATTCACCCCTCCACTTT.

In DNA form, the CDR3 reads TGTGCCAGCAGCCTCACGGTGAGTGAGCAGTTCTTC. Its protein product is CASSLTVSEQFF. This chain connects TRBV3-1 (or the pseudogene TRBV3-2) to TRBJ2-1; D gene unclear. Germline V gene lookup returns CDR1 LGHDT and CDR2 YNNKEL (reference sequence). This CDR3 comprises 12 residues. V was shortened by 4 bases and J by 9 bases, with 10 bases between the two germline ends.

In DNA, the CDR3 is TGCGCCAGCAGCTTGTCGGGGTTAGAGACCCAGTACTTC. It encodes CASSLSGLETQYF. The chain joins TRBV5-1 to TRBJ2-5, with a tentative D call TRBD2 (5 bases). The germline V gene encodes CDR1 SGHRS and CDR2 YFSETQ. The CDR3 runs 13 residues. Trimming stripped 1 base from V and 4 bases from J, with 8 bases between.

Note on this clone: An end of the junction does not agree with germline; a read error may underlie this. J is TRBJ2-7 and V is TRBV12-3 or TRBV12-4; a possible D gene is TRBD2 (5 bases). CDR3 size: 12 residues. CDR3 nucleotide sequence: TGTGTCAGCAGTTTAGCGCGGAGGGAGCAGTACTTC. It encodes CVSSLARREQYF.

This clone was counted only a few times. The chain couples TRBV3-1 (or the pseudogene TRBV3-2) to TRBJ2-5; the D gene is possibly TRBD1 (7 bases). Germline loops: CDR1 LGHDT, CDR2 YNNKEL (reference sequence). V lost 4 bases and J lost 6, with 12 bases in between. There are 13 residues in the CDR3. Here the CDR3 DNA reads TGTGCCAGCAGCCGCCAGGGGGGAAAGACCCAGTACTTC. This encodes CASSRQGGKTQYF.